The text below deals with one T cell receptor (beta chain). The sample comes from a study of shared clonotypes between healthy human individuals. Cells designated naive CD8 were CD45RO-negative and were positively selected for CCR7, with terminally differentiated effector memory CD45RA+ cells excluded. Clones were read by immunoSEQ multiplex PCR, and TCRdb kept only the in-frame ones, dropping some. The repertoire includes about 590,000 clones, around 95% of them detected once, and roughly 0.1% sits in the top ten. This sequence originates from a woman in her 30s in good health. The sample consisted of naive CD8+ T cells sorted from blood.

CDR3: CASSEKGSRGDTQYF. CDR3 DNA sequence: TGTGCCAGCAGTGAAAAGGGCAGCCGAGGAGATACGCAGTATTTT. J is TRBJ2-3 and V is TRBV6-1; D gene unclear. This CDR3 region has 15 residues. V gave up 2 bases and J gave up 5 bases, with 14 bases separating them. Germline loops: CDR1 MNHNS, CDR2 SASEGT.